This entry features one T cell receptor beta chain sequence. RNA transcripts were the template for amplifying TCR beta CDR3 regions. First-round RT-PCR with HTBI primers amplified the TCR CDR3 region. TCRdb itself ran the multiplex PCR reads through MiXCR, one entry per CDR3 protein. The table has 250,000 to 300,000 distinct CDR3 sequences, approximately 18% seen once. These data originate in a study of T cells in Graves' hyperthyroidism and ophthalmopathy. Germline CDR1 reads MGHRA; CDR2 reads YSYEKL. Deletions cut 2 bases from V and 0 bases from J, with 10 bases between. CDR3 size: 15 residues. Patients with uncontrolled infections, other autoimmune diseases, pregnancy or lactation were excluded. Diagnosis relied on clinical symptoms, serum thyroxine and TRAb, thyroid ultrasound and orbital computed tomography.

The genes are TRBV4-1 and TRBJ1-1; D unclear. The receptor was isolated from a man aged 50 to 59 with Graves' ophthalmopathy. The specimen sequenced was blood. CDR3 in amino acids: CASSQTLFMNTEAFF. The DNA for the CDR3 is TGCGCCAGCAGCCAAACGCTCTTTATGAACACTGAAGCTTTCTTT.